This passage covers 26 T cell receptor beta chains from one sample sequenced in a study of shared clonotypes between healthy human individuals. The naive CD8 fraction comprised CD45RO-negative cells positively selected for CCR7 and excluded terminally differentiated effector memory CD45RA+ cells. Data came from immunoSEQ multiplex PCR; TCRdb stores just in-frame clones and leaves some out. The sample carries hundreds of thousands of clones, 90% to 97% recorded once. The sample was naive CD8+ T cells sorted from blood. Receptors originate from a man aged 25-45 years in good health.

The rearrangement uses TRBV2 and TRBJ2-7; D may match TRBD1 or TRBD2 (5 bases each). Germline V lookup: CDR1 SNHLY, CDR2 FYNNEI. The V end was cut by 6 bases, the J end by 5 bases, with 17 bases between. This CDR3 comprises 14 residues. CDR3 coding DNA: TGTGCCAGCAGAACAGGACTCGGGAACGACGAGCAGTACTTC. This sequence encodes CASRTGLGNDEQYF.

The rearrangement uses TRBV5-1 and TRBJ2-7; 7 bases line up with TRBD2. From germline, CDR1 is SGHRS and CDR2 YFSETQ. CDR3 size: 14 residues. V trimming: 4 bases; J trimming: 3 bases; junction bases outside the gene matches: 7. CDR3 loop: CASSSGAVGYEQYF. CDR3 DNA sequence: TGCGCCAGCAGCAGCGGGGCGGTGGGCTACGAGCAGTACTTC.

This chain uses TRBV18 with TRBJ2-7; no definite D call. Germline V gene data show CDR1 as KGHSH and CDR2 as LQKENI. The CDR3 sequence is 13 residues long. The V end lost 6 bases, the J end lost 3 bases, and 12 bases lay between the germline ends. CDR3 region: CASSPGRYYEQYF. The CDR3 coding sequence is TGTGCCAGCTCCCCCGGCCGCTACTACGAGCAGTACTTC. Combining the CDR3 with reference TRBV18 and TRBJ2-7 gives the whole variable domain NAGVMQNPRHLVRRRGQEARLRCSPMKGHSHVYWYRQLPEEGLKFMVYLQKENIIDESGMPKERFSAEFPKEGPSILRIQQVVRGDSAAYFCASSPGRYYEQYFGPGTRLTVT.

The genes are TRBV27 and TRBJ2-5, with D perhaps matching TRBD1 (6 bases). Germline CDR1 reads MNHEY; CDR2 reads SMNVEV (reference sequence). The V and J ends lost 4 bases and 5 bases respectively, with 14 bases between them. This CDR3 region has 14 residues. CDR3 in DNA: TGTGCCAGCAGTTCAATACAGGGTTGGGAGACCCAGTACTTC. Amino acid sequence: CASSSIQGWETQYF.

The chain carries TRBV4-1 and TRBJ1-1; possible D gene TRBD1, 6 bases. Trimming removed 6 bases from V and 1 base from J, with 12 bases in between. CDR1 is MGHRA, CDR2 YSYEKL, per germline. This CDR3 spans 14 amino acids. The CDR3 coding sequence is TGCGCCAGCAGAGGGGGGTCGGGGAACACTGAAGCTTTCTTT. Its translation: CASRGGSGNTEAFF.

The V gene is TRBV19, the J gene TRBJ2-7; 10 bases fit TRBD1. The V gene end was trimmed by 3 bases and the J gene end by 3 bases; junction bases not matched to a gene: 5. CDR1 is LNHDA, CDR2 SQIVND, per germline (reference sequence). The CDR3 extends over 15 amino acids. The CDR3 DNA reads TGTGCCAGTAGTATCGGGGGACAGGGGCTCTACGAGCAGTACTTC. Its translation is CASSIGGQGLYEQYF.

The chain uses TRBV28 and TRBJ1-5, with 9 positions matching TRBD1. The CDR3 extends over 17 amino acids. The V segment lost 5 bases and the J segment 0 bases; nucleotides outside the gene matches: 8. Germline V lookup: CDR1 MDHEN, CDR2 SYDVKM. Here the CDR3 DNA reads TGTGCCAGCAGTCTGAAACCGGGACAGGGTAGCAATCAGCCCCAGCATTTT. Protein: CASSLKPGQGSNQPQHF.

V is TRBV7-6 and J is TRBJ1-2, with D possibly TRBD1 on 6 matching bases. Germline values: CDR1 SGHVS, CDR2 FNYEAQ. Trimming took 1 base from V and 0 from J, leaving 18 bases between them. The CDR3 spans 18 residues. Here the CDR3 reads CASSLEKGTGRPNYGYTF. The CDR3 nucleotides are TGTGCCAGCAGCTTAGAGAAAGGAACAGGGAGACCTAACTATGGCTACACCTTC.

The chain employs TRBV6-1 and TRBJ2-1; D perhaps matches TRBD2 (5 bases). Trimming stripped 9 bases from V and 2 bases from J, with 17 bases between. The CDR3 sequence is 15 residues long. Germline CDR1 and CDR2: MNHNS and SASEGT. The CDR3 loop is CASKQEAAPYNEQFF. DNA for the CDR3: TGTGCCAGTAAGCAGGAAGCGGCGCCCTACAATGAGCAGTTCTTC.

This chain links TRBV27 with TRBJ1-2, with a tentative D call TRBD1 (6 bases). V was shortened by 0 bases and J by 6 bases, with 14 bases between the two germline ends. CDR1 MNHEY and CDR2 SMNVEV come from the germline V gene (reference sequence). This CDR3 has 15 residues. The CDR3 bases are TGTGCCAGCAGTTTATCCCGGACAGTCAATAATGGCTACACCTTC. The encoded protein is CASSLSRTVNNGYTF.

This sequence joins TRBV15 and TRBJ2-7, with D hard to call. CDR3 size: 14 residues. Trimming stripped 3 bases from V and 6 bases from J, with 15 bases between. Germline V lookup: CDR1 LNHNV, CDR2 YYDKDF (reference sequence). The CDR3 nucleotides read TGTGCCACCAGCAGCCCCGTAGTGCCCCGCGAGCAGTACTTC. This translates into CATSSPVVPREQYF. Supplemented by reference TRBV15 and TRBJ2-7, the full variable domain reads DAMVIQNPRYQVTQFGKPVTLSCSQTLNHNVMYWYQQKSSQAPKLLFHYYDKDFNNEADTPDNFQSRRPNTSFCFLDIRSPGLGDTAMYLCATSSPVVPREQYFGPGTRLTVT.

The CDR3 DNA sequence: TGTGCCAGCAGCCCCTTCGAGACACCCAACTATGGCTACACCTTC. Protein product: CASSPFETPNYGYTF. The chain links TRBV9 to TRBJ1-2, with D unresolved. The CDR3 is 15 residues long. CDR1 and CDR2 (germline): SGDLS, YYNGEE. Trimming pared 4 bases from V and 2 bases from J, leaving 15 bases between.

This rearrangement joins TRBV4-3 to TRBJ2-7, with TRBD2 matching 10 bases. The CDR3 runs 16 residues. Germline trimming cut 3 bases from V and 1 base from J; bases unmatched to any gene: 6. CDR1 is LGHNA and CDR2 is YSLEER in the germline V gene. CDR3 region: CASSHGAGGPSYEQYF. The CDR3 bases are TGCGCCAGCAGCCACGGAGCGGGAGGGCCTTCCTACGAGCAGTACTTC.

V is TRBV9 and J is TRBJ2-2; D call uncertain. This CDR3 contains 16 residues. CDR1 and CDR2 from the germline V gene are SGDLS and YYNGEE. Trimming removed 0 bases from V and 4 bases from J, with 13 bases in between. The CDR3 DNA reads TGTGCCAGCAGCGTAGCCCTCATAGCAGCCACCGGGGAGCTGTTTTTT. It specifies CASSVALIAATGELFF.

This CDR3 reads CASSRDSEKLFF. The CDR3 nucleotides are TGTGCCAGCAGCCGGGACAGTGAAAAACTGTTTTTT. The genes are TRBV16 and TRBJ1-4; 7 nucleotides line up with TRBD1. The trim removed 4 bases at V and 7 bases at J, leaving 0 bases unmatched. The CDR3 extends over 12 amino acids. The V gene's germline CDR1 is KGHSY and CDR2 FQNENV.

The rearrangement joins TRBV29-1 to TRBJ2-3; D call uncertain. The CDR3 contains 14 residues. Trimming took off 2 bases at V and 1 base at J, with 10 bases between the two ends. Germline-derived CDR1 and CDR2 are SQVTM and ANQGSEA. The CDR3 sequence: CSVENLPRTDTQYF. CDR3 DNA: TGCAGCGTTGAAAACCTCCCCCGCACAGATACGCAGTATTTT.

DNA of the CDR3: TGCGCCAGCAGCCAAGATCCTGGCGGGAGCACAGATACGCAGTATTTT. Its translation is CASSQDPGGSTDTQYF. The V call is TRBV4-3, the J call TRBJ2-3; D possibly corresponds to TRBD2 (5 bases). The CDR3 runs 16 residues. Between the trimmed V and J ends, which lost 0 bases and 0 bases, there was a span of 10 bases. Germline assignment: CDR1 LGHNA and CDR2 YSLEER.

V is TRBV10-3 and J is TRBJ1-4; the D is unclear. V lost 7 bases, J lost 0 bases, and 6 bases lay in between. The CDR3 runs 13 residues. CDR1 is ENHRY, CDR2 SYGVKD, per germline. CDR3 in amino acids: CAITRATNEKLFF. CDR3 sequence (DNA): TGTGCCATCACTCGGGCAACTAATGAAAAACTGTTTTTT.

V gene TRBV5-5 combines with J gene TRBJ2-7, with D perhaps matching TRBD2 (6 bases). Germline CDR1 is SGHKS and CDR2 is YYEKEE (reference sequence). V was shortened by 0 bases and J by 3 bases, with 10 bases between the two germline ends. This CDR3 region has 14 residues. This CDR3 reads CASSLGGSGYEQYF. The CDR3, as DNA: TGTGCCAGCAGCTTGGGGGGTAGCGGCTACGAGCAGTACTTC.

The chain's CDR3 is CASPPDPNTGELFF. The CDR3 nucleotides read TGTGCCAGCCCCCCTGACCCAAACACCGGGGAGCTGTTTTTT. The chain is built from TRBV7-9 and TRBJ2-2, with D unresolved. V lost 8 bases to trimming and J lost 2 bases, with 12 bases between them. The CDR3 is made up of 14 amino acids. Germline V CDR1 and CDR2: SEHNR, FQNEAQ (reference sequence).

The chain recombines TRBV27 with TRBJ2-2; 11 nucleotides match TRBD2. V dropped 1 base and J dropped 2; count of bases not matched to a gene: 6. There are 18 residues in the CDR3. The germline CDR1 and CDR2 sequences are MNHEY and SMNVEV (reference sequence). CDR3 coding DNA: TGTGCCAGCAGTTTATTACCGGGACTAGCGGCAAACACCGGGGAGCTGTTTTTT. Protein: CASSLLPGLAANTGELFF.

This clone was observed a few times. The chain is built from TRBV5-1 and TRBJ2-6, with TRBD1 identical over 10 bases. Germline V lookup: CDR1 SGHRS, CDR2 YFSETQ. V shed 6 bases and J 0 bases; nucleotides not matched to a gene: 9. The length of the CDR3 is 18 residues. The CDR3 sequence is CASTGDRGRSSGANVLTF. For the CDR3, the DNA is TGCGCCAGCACAGGGGACAGGGGCCGAAGCTCTGGGGCCAACGTCCTGACTTTC.

This clone was observed a single time. Other DNA sequences in the same sample also yield this CDR3. The V call is TRBV4-3, the J call TRBJ2-7, with 8 bases lining up with TRBD1. J lost 4 bases, V lost 2 bases, and 4 bases had no gene match. The CDR3 runs to 14 residues. CDR1 and CDR2 from the germline V gene are LGHNA and YSLEER. This chain's CDR3 is CASSQRQGSYEQYF. The CDR3 region has the DNA TGCGCCAGCAGCCAACGACAGGGGAGTTACGAGCAGTACTTC.

The chain recombines TRBV7-9 with TRBJ1-2; 12 bases are a match to TRBD1. CDR1 SEHNR and CDR2 FQNEAQ come from the germline V gene (reference sequence). The V segment lost 5 bases and the J segment 4 bases; nucleotides outside the gene matches: 2. The CDR3 runs 14 residues. CDR3 in amino acids: CASSKGQGAYGYTF. DNA of the CDR3: TGTGCCAGCAGCAAGGGACAGGGGGCCTATGGCTACACCTTC.

The CDR3 sequence is CASSAVEGLAGVNEQFF. DNA for the CDR3: TGTGCCAGCAGCGCCGTGGAGGGACTAGCGGGAGTCAATGAGCAGTTCTTC. The gene calls are TRBV9 and TRBJ2-1; 14 positions match TRBD2. The germline CDR1 and CDR2 sequences are SGDLS and YYNGEE. The CDR3 covers 17 residues. The trim removed 3 bases at V and 6 bases at J, leaving 8 bases unmatched.

J is TRBJ2-2 and V is TRBV7-9, with TRBD1 as a possible D gene (6 bases). Trimming stripped 4 bases from V and 0 bases from J, with 12 bases between. The CDR3 is 16 amino acids. Per the germline V gene, CDR1 is SEHNR and CDR2 is FQNEAQ (reference sequence). The CDR3 coding sequence is TGTGCCAGCAGCTGGGACAAGCCCCCGAACACCGGGGAGCTGTTTTTT. Residues: CASSWDKPPNTGELFF.